A single sample gave rise to the 28 T cell receptor beta chains below, sequenced in a study of blood T cell repertoires in COVID-19. Measured with immunoSEQ multiplex PCR; TCRdb has only the in-frame clones, and not every one. The table includes around 160,000 clones, roughly 90% detected once. The sequencing sample was made of peripheral blood. These receptors were collected from a human donor in a cohort sampled during active COVID-19.

The chain has TRBV6-2 or TRBV6-3 and TRBJ2-7, with a possible D match to TRBD2 (5 bases). The CDR3 length is 16 residues. Trimming left V 0 bases short and J 2 bases short, with 14 bases between. The germline V gene encodes CDR1 MNHEY and CDR2 SVGEGT. The CDR3 protein is CASSYSGVLRPYEQYF. CDR3 nucleotide sequence: TGTGCCAGCAGTTACTCGGGAGTCTTGCGTCCCTACGAGCAGTACTTC.

The rearrangement uses TRBV19 and TRBJ2-2, with TRBD1 identical over 10 bases. This CDR3 region has 20 residues. Per the germline V gene, CDR1 is LNHDA and CDR2 is SQIVND (reference sequence). V lost 7 bases and J lost 0; bases outside the gene matches: 17. CDR3 DNA: TGTGCCAGTACCACAGTCCGGGACAGGGGAATGAGGGCGAACACCGGGGAGCTGTTTTTT. Its protein product is CASTTVRDRGMRANTGELFF.

The chain couples TRBV7-9 to TRBJ2-5; TRBD1 matches 11 bases. Germline trimming cut 5 bases from V and 5 bases from J; bases unmatched to any gene: 10. Germline V gene lookup returns CDR1 SEHNR and CDR2 FQNEAQ (reference sequence). The CDR3 extends over 16 amino acids. CDR3 sequence: CASSTRRTGGFETQYF. The CDR3 DNA is TGTGCCAGCAGCACAAGAAGGACAGGGGGCTTTGAGACCCAGTACTTC. The entire variable domain, with the rest obtained from reference TRBV7-9 and TRBJ2-5, is as follows: DTGVSQNPRHKITKRGQNVTFRCDPISEHNRLYWYRQTLGQGPEFLTYFQNEAQLEKSRLLSDRFSAERPKGSFSTLEIQRTEQGDSAMYLCASSTRRTGGFETQYFGPGTRLLVL.

This chain links TRBV7-6 with TRBJ2-2; 14 bases line up with TRBD2. The ends lost 4 bases at V and 7 bases at J; junction bases unmatched: 5. This CDR3 region has 16 residues. In germline, CDR1 is SGHVS, CDR2 FNYEAQ. This chain's CDR3 is CASSSPTSGGVGELFF. CDR3 in DNA: TGTGCCAGCAGCTCCCCGACTAGCGGGGGGGTCGGGGAGCTGTTTTTT.

The chain employs TRBV11-3 and TRBJ2-5, with TRBD2 identical over 9 bases. Germline lookup yields CDR1 SGHNT and CDR2 YENEEA. The CDR3 runs 14 residues. V lost 5 bases, J lost 1 base, and 2 bases stayed unmatched. This chain's CDR3 is CASSAGGAQETQYF. The CDR3 DNA sequence: TGTGCCAGCAGCGCGGGAGGGGCCCAAGAGACCCAGTACTTC.

This chain uses TRBV21-1 with TRBJ2-1; TRBD1, the table's D call, was not compared with the DNA. TRBV21-1 is a listed pseudogene. There are 15 residues in the CDR3. Here the CDR3 reads CASSKEGDSNNEQFF. The CDR3 DNA reads TGTGCCAGCAGCAAAGAAGGGGACAGTAACAATGAGCAGTTCTTC.

The J gene is TRBJ1-6, the V gene TRBV5-6, with 10 bases matching TRBD1. Germline V lookup: CDR1 SGHDT, CDR2 YYEEEE. V dropped 5 bases and J dropped 7; count of bases not matched to a gene: 6. This CDR3 spans 15 amino acids. CDR3 loop: CASSFPGQGNSPLHF. Here the CDR3 DNA reads TGTGCCAGCAGTTTTCCGGGACAGGGGAATTCACCCCTCCACTTT.

This chain uses TRBV2 with TRBJ1-1; 7 positions match TRBD1. Germline CDR1 SNHLY, CDR2 FYNNEI. This CDR3 contains 15 residues. J gave up 4 bases and V 2 bases, and 7 bases lay outside the gene matches. CDR3 sequence: CASSELEGAPTEAFF. The CDR3 DNA sequence: TGTGCCAGCAGTGAACTTGAGGGGGCTCCCACTGAAGCTTTCTTT.

CDR3 loop: CASSLRRQSSYEQYF. The DNA for the CDR3 is TGCGCCAGCAGCTTGCGGAGACAGAGCTCCTACGAGCAGTACTTC. The V call is TRBV5-1, the J call TRBJ2-7; tentatively, D is TRBD1 (5 bases). The V gene's germline CDR1 is SGHRS and CDR2 YFSETQ. Trimming took off 1 base at V and 0 bases at J, with 11 bases between the two ends. The CDR3 totals 15 residues. Supplemented by reference TRBV5-1 and TRBJ2-7, the full variable domain reads KAGVTQTPRYLIKTRGQQVTLSCSPISGHRSVSWYQQTPGQGLQFLFEYFSETQRNKGNFPGRFSGRQFSNSRSEMNVSTLELGDSALYLCASSLRRQSSYEQYFGPGTRLTVT.

The chain uses TRBV11-2 and TRBJ2-5; D might be TRBD1 (5 bases). CDR1 and CDR2 (germline): SGHAT, FQNNGV. The germline V and J ends were trimmed by 5 bases and 3 bases, with 13 bases remaining between them. The CDR3 has 14 residues. The CDR3: CASSRRQGKETQYF. The CDR3 region has the DNA TGTGCCAGCAGCCGCAGGCAGGGAAAAGAGACCCAGTACTTC.

This chain joins TRBV5-4 and TRBJ1-5, with D unresolved. The CDR3 has 13 residues. The V and J ends lost 4 bases and 8 bases respectively, with 13 bases between them. Looked up from germline, CDR1 is SGHNT and CDR2 is YYREEE (reference sequence). CDR3 nucleotide sequence: TGTGCCAGCAGCCCCAACCTCGAGGAGCCCCAGCATTTT. Translated: CASSPNLEEPQHF.

This rearrangement joins TRBV7-8 to TRBJ1-2, with TRBD1 identical over 9 bases. Germline assignment: CDR1 SGHVS and CDR2 FQNEAQ. This CDR3 is 16 amino acids long. V lost 7 bases to trimming and J lost 7 bases; unmatched junction nucleotides: 16. Written as DNA, the CDR3 is TGTGCCAGCACCCGAATCCCGGGACAGGGAGGTTTTGGCTACACCTTC. Residues: CASTRIPGQGGFGYTF.

Only one count was recorded for this clone. V usage is TRBV6-5 and J usage is TRBJ1-3; unclear D gene. Germline-derived CDR1 and CDR2 are MNHEY and SVGAGI. The CDR3 covers 12 residues. Trimming cost V 2 bases and J 4 bases, with 3 bases left between them. This CDR3 is CASSYEGNTIYF. Written as DNA, the CDR3 is TGTGCCAGCAGTTACGAGGGAAACACCATATATTTT.

The chain recombines TRBV6-2 or TRBV6-3 with TRBJ2-7; 7 bases are a match to TRBD2. V lost 3 bases, J lost 2 bases, and 7 bases stayed unmatched. The CDR3 has 15 residues. The germline CDR1 and CDR2 sequences are MNHEY and SVGEGT. CDR3 residues: CASSYHGRLTYEQYF. Here the CDR3 DNA reads TGTGCCAGCAGTTATCACGGGAGGCTCACCTACGAGCAGTACTTC.

The V call is TRBV18, the J call TRBJ2-6; 8 nucleotides agree with TRBD1. Germline V gene lookup returns CDR1 KGHSH and CDR2 LQKENI. The CDR3 consists of 17 residues. With 3 bases clipped from V and 1 base from J, the junction kept 5 bases outside the gene matches. CDR3 amino acids: CASSPGQGASGANVLTF. DNA of the CDR3: TGTGCCAGCTCACCCGGACAGGGAGCGTCTGGGGCCAACGTCCTGACTTTC. Full variable domain (outside the CDR3, taken from reference TRBV18 and TRBJ2-6): NAGVMQNPRHLVRRRGQEARLRCSPMKGHSHVYWYRQLPEEGLKFMVYLQKENIIDESGMPKERFSAEFPKEGPSILRIQQVVRGDSAAYFCASSPGQGASGANVLTFGAGSRLTVL.

The chain combines TRBV19 with TRBJ1-1; no clear D. The germline gives CDR1 LNHDA, CDR2 SQIVND (reference sequence). Trimming pared 5 bases from V and 0 bases from J, leaving 7 bases between. CDR3 length: 13 amino acids. The CDR3 region is CASSSRVNTEAFF. The CDR3 DNA reads as TGTGCCAGTAGTTCGAGAGTGAACACTGAAGCTTTCTTT.

The V gene is TRBV5-8, the J gene TRBJ2-2, with a possible D match to TRBD1 (6 bases). V was cut by 0 bases and J by 0 bases, with 21 bases left in between. The CDR3 is 20 residues long. Germline V gene sequence: CDR1 SGHTS, CDR2 YDEGEE. The CDR3 nucleotides read TGTGCCAGCAGCTTGGGAGGGCTACAGGGATTAGACTCGAACACCGGGGAGCTGTTTTTT. This translates into CASSLGGLQGLDSNTGELFF.

This chain's CDR3 is CASSSPTGTAYEAFF. The CDR3 DNA is TGCGCCAGCAGTTCTCCTACCGGGACAGCATATGAAGCTTTCTTT. The V call is TRBV5-1, the J call TRBJ1-1; TRBD1 aligns across 7 bases. The CDR3 is 15 amino acids. V trimming: 5 bases; J trimming: 7 bases; junction bases outside the gene matches: 14. CDR1 SGHRS and CDR2 YFSETQ come from the germline V gene.

In DNA form, the CDR3 reads TGTGCCAGCTCACCACTTACTAGCGGGAGCACAGATACGCAGTATTTT. It encodes CASSPLTSGSTDTQYF. The chain joins TRBV18 to TRBJ2-3; 9 bases match TRBD2. V shed 1 base, J shed 0 bases, and the junction held 2 bases outside the gene matches. Germline values: CDR1 KGHSH, CDR2 LQKENI. The CDR3 totals 16 residues.

The chain combines TRBV2 with TRBJ2-5, with TRBD2 matching over 11 bases. V dropped 5 bases and J dropped 4; count of bases not matched to a gene: 9. CDR1 and CDR2 from the germline V gene are SNHLY and FYNNEI. CDR3 length equals 16 residues. CDR3 nucleotide sequence: TGTGCCAGCAGTCCACTAGCGGGAGAATTCGGAGAGACCCAGTACTTC. This codes for CASSPLAGEFGETQYF. Full variable domain (rest looked up from reference TRBV2 and TRBJ2-5): EPEVTQTPSHQVTQMGQEVILRCVPISNHLYFYWYRQILGQKVEFLVSFYNNEISEKSEIFDDQFSVERPDGSNFTLKIRSTKLEDSAMYFCASSPLAGEFGETQYFGPGTRLLVL.

This sequence joins TRBV5-6 and TRBJ2-3; TRBD2 is a possible D gene (6 bases). The CDR3 loop spans 11 amino acids. Deletions cut 3 bases from V and 10 bases from J, with 9 bases between. Germline CDR1 reads SGHDT; CDR2 reads YYEEEE. CDR3 region: CASSSTGAQYF. CDR3 nucleotides: TGTGCCAGCAGCTCGACGGGGGCGCAGTATTTT.

The chain has TRBV7-2 and TRBJ2-3; 8 bases agree with TRBD2. The germline CDR1 and CDR2 sequences are SGHTA and FQGNSA. With 1 base clipped from V and 3 bases from J, the junction kept 6 bases outside the gene matches. The length of the CDR3 is 16 residues. In DNA form, the CDR3 reads TGTGCCAGCAGCTTAGAGAGGGCGGGGGGAACAGATACGCAGTATTTT. Its protein is CASSLERAGGTDTQYF.

The chain joins TRBV9 to TRBJ1-1; unclear D gene. The CDR3 extends over 13 amino acids. Trimming removed 3 bases at V and 1 base at J, with 7 bases between. CDR1 and CDR2 (germline): SGDLS, YYNGEE. The CDR3 DNA reads as TGTGCCAGCAGCGCCACACAGAACACTGAAGCTTTCTTT. Translation: CASSATQNTEAFF.

The sample holds a few counts of this clone. This sequence joins TRBV28 and TRBJ2-2; D might be TRBD1 (6 bases). The V gene lost 6 bases and the J gene lost 3 bases, with 8 bases spanning the gap. Germline V CDR1 and CDR2: MDHEN, SYDVKM. CDR3 length equals 13 residues. The CDR3, as DNA: TGTGCCAGCAGGGACAGCTACACCGGGGAGCTGTTTTTT. Translated: CASRDSYTGELFF.

This sequence joins TRBV19 and TRBJ2-1, with 9 bases that match TRBD2. Germline-derived CDR1 and CDR2 are LNHDA and SQIVND (reference sequence). This CDR3 spans 16 amino acids. Unmatched junction bases numbered 7, after V lost 3 bases and J lost 4 bases. The CDR3: CASSIGGTSRYNEQFF. The CDR3 coding sequence is TGTGCCAGTAGTATCGGGGGGACTAGCAGATACAATGAGCAGTTCTTC.

The V and J genes are TRBV9 and TRBJ1-1, with D tentatively TRBD1 (6 bases). The CDR3 has 13 residues. Germline CDR1 and CDR2: SGDLS and YYNGEE. Trimming stripped 5 bases from V and 4 bases from J, with 12 bases between. CDR3 nucleotide sequence: TGTGCCAGCAGTTCAGGGGTGAGCACTGAAGCTTTCTTT. This gives the protein CASSSGVSTEAFF.

The V call is TRBV7-9, the J call TRBJ2-2; D unresolved. Germline V gene sequence: CDR1 SEHNR, CDR2 FQNEAQ (reference sequence). V was shortened by 1 base and J by 8 bases, with 8 bases between the two germline ends. The length of the CDR3 is 13 residues. The CDR3, as DNA: TGTGCCAGCAGCTTAGTAGGAGTGGGGGAGCTGTTTTTT. Translated: CASSLVGVGELFF.

This chain links TRBV7-2 with TRBJ1-1; weak D call: TRBD1 (5 bases). Germline CDR1 and CDR2: SGHTA and FQGNSA. The CDR3 has 14 residues. V was shortened by 5 bases and J by 0 bases, with 10 bases between the two germline ends. The CDR3 DNA is TGTGCCAGCAGCCCGCGGGACCTGAACACTGAAGCTTTCTTT. Translating it yields CASSPRDLNTEAFF.